What follows are 7 T cell receptor beta chains derived from one specimen sequenced in a study of shared clonotypes between healthy human individuals. Sequenced by immunoSEQ multiplex PCR; TCRdb stores in-frame clones only, minus some. This sample has around 2.1 million clones, with about 92% found just once. Naive CD8 isolation took CD45RO-negative cells positively selected for CCR7 and excluded terminally differentiated effector memory CD45RA+ cells. The sequenced material came from naive CD8+ T cells from PBMCs. These receptors were taken from a young man in good health. Some clones in this sample may be carry-over from other donors' samples.

The chain combines TRBV5-5 with TRBJ1-5; D ambiguous. Trimming pared 1 base from V and 0 bases from J, leaving 11 bases between. Per the germline V gene, CDR1 is SGHKS and CDR2 is YYEKEE (reference sequence). This CDR3 is 16 amino acids long. The CDR3 nucleotides read TGTGCCAGCAGCTTGTTTACCCGGTATAGCAATCAGCCCCAGCATTTT. This translates into CASSLFTRYSNQPQHF. Using reference TRBV5-5 and TRBJ1-5 for the parts outside the CDR3, the full variable domain is DAGVTQSPTHLIKTRGQQVTLRCSPISGHKSVSWYQQVLGQGPQFIFQYYEKEERGRGNFPDRFSARQFPNYSSELNVNALLLGDSALYLCASSLFTRYSNQPQHFGDGTRLSIL.

The chain employs TRBV5-5 and TRBJ2-7, with D unclear. The germline V and J ends were trimmed by 0 bases and 0 bases, with 7 bases remaining between them. This CDR3 has 14 residues. CDR1 is SGHKS, CDR2 YYEKEE, per germline (reference sequence). Here the CDR3 DNA reads TGTGCCAGCAGCTTGGCCCAGAACTCCTACGAGCAGTACTTC. Translation: CASSLAQNSYEQYF.

This clone turned up a few times. The V and J genes are TRBV4-2 and TRBJ1-1; no clear D. CDR3 length: 14 amino acids. Trimming shortened V by 1 base and J by 0 bases, and 6 bases separated the two germline ends. Germline values: CDR1 LGHNA, CDR2 YNFKEQ. The CDR3 reads CASSQGPLNTEAFF. CDR3 coding DNA: TGTGCCAGCAGCCAAGGCCCCTTGAACACTGAAGCTTTCTTT.

This chain uses TRBV4-3 with TRBJ2-1, with D perhaps given as TRBD1 or TRBD2 (5 bases each). Germline CDR1 is LGHNA and CDR2 is YSLEER. This CDR3 has 15 residues. V lost 4 bases to trimming and J lost 4 bases, with 14 bases between them. CDR3 nucleotides: TGCGCCAGCAGCCCCGGGACCGCGGATTACAATGAGCAGTTCTTC. Translated, it gives CASSPGTADYNEQFF.

This clone was seen only once. V usage is TRBV28 and J usage is TRBJ2-1, with a possible D match to TRBD1 (5 bases). CDR1 is MDHEN and CDR2 is SYDVKM in the germline V gene. V shed 6 bases and J shed 2 bases, with 14 bases lying between them. The CDR3 is 15 amino acids. DNA of the CDR3: TGTGCCAGCAGCCGCCTCAGGGAAGCCTACAATGAGCAGTTCTTC. It encodes CASSRLREAYNEQFF.

This rearrangement joins TRBV29-1 to TRBJ2-7; D unclear. The CDR3 has 14 amino acids. Trimming cost V 3 bases and J 2 bases, with 14 bases left between them. Germline CDR1 SQVTM, CDR2 ANQGSEA. The CDR3 DNA reads TGCAGCGTTGATCTTCAAGGCAACCCCTACGAGCAGTACTTC. It encodes CSVDLQGNPYEQYF.

This clone was counted once. The chain carries TRBV9 and TRBJ2-5; 7 bases fit TRBD1. Trimming cost V 3 bases and J 5 bases; bases outside gene matches: 13. The CDR3 covers 16 residues. The germline CDR1 and CDR2 sequences are SGDLS and YYNGEE. The CDR3 DNA is TGTGCCAGCAGCGGAACAGGGGCCACCCGCCCGGAGACCCAGTACTTC. Amino acids: CASSGTGATRPETQYF. The full variable domain, in which reference TRBV9 and TRBJ2-5 provide the parts outside the CDR3, is DSGVTQTPKHLITATGQRVTLRCSPRSGDLSVYWYQQSLDQGLQFLIQYYNGEERAKGNILERFSAQQFPDLHSELNLSSLELGDSALYFCASSGTGATRPETQYFGPGTRLLVL.